Listed below are T cell receptor beta chains from one sample, sequenced in a study of CD8+ T cells in alopecia areata. Assay used: immunoSEQ multiplex PCR; TCRdb lists only in-frame clones, some missing. The sample has some 150,000 clones, 45% to 60% seen once; the top ten hold around 15%. Here the sequenced sample was CD8+ T cells sorted from blood, taken at week 4, from a patient treated with tofacitinib. These receptors all stem from a human donor with alopecia areata. CDR3s include the opening cysteine and the closing phenylalanine or tryptophan. The D gene is left open where the match is weak. Where a row states a size, it is once, few, many or the class of an expanded clone; other rows omit it.

>NA|TRBJ2-7|NA|TRBV29-1
CSVGAGQFYEQYF
TGCAGCGTTGGGGCGGGACAGTTCTACGAGCAGTACTTC
>NA|TRBJ2-2|TRBD1|TRBV29-1
CSVETGDTGELFF
TGCAGCGTTGAAACAGGGGACACCGGGGAGCTGTTTTTT
>NA|TRBJ2-7|NA|TRBV7-9
CASSSMDTSYEQYF
TGTGCCAGCAGCTCAATGGACACCTCCTACGAGCAGTACTTC
>few|TRBJ1-2|TRBD1|TRBV5-1
CASSLSAGGHGYTF
TGCGCCAGCAGCTTATCCGCAGGGGGCCATGGCTACACCTTC
>few|TRBJ2-7|TRBD2|TRBV5-1
CASSSRPGGSYEQYF
TGCGCCAGCAGCTCCAGACCGGGAGGTAGCTACGAGCAGTACTTC
>NA|TRBJ2-7|TRBD1|TRBV27
CASSPDRVDEQYF
TGTGCCAGCAGTCCGGACAGGGTTGATGAGCAGTACTTC
>NA|TRBJ2-5|TRBD1|TRBV5-1
CASSLTGGEETQYF
TGCGCCAGCAGCTTGACAGGGGGTGAGGAGACCCAGTACTTC
>NA|TRBJ2-7|NA|TRBV6-1
CASSESGEQYF
TGTGCCAGCAGTGAATCAGGCGAGCAGTACTTC
>few|TRBJ2-7|NA|TRBV4-3
CASSQGRSGYEQYF
TGCGCCAGCAGCCAAGGCAGGAGTGGGTACGAGCAGTACTTC
>few|TRBJ2-7|NA|TRBV18
CASSPPGAYEQYF
TGTGCCAGCTCACCCCCGGGAGCCTACGAGCAGTACTTC
>NA|TRBJ1-2|NA|TRBV29-1
CSVGPRTDASYTF
TGCAGCGTTGGGCCGAGGACAGATGCGAGCTACACCTTC
>NA|TRBJ1-5|NA|TRBV27
CASSLIGPQPQHF
TGTGCCAGCAGTTTAATAGGCCCTCAGCCCCAGCATTTT
>NA|TRBJ1-1|TRBD1|TRBV5-1
CASSGGQWNTEAFF
TGCGCCAGCAGCGGGGGACAGTGGAACACTGAAGCTTTCTTT
>NA|TRBJ1-5|TRBD1|TRBV27
CASSPHRGNQPQHF
TGTGCCAGCAGTCCACACAGGGGAAATCAGCCCCAGCATTTT
>few|TRBJ1-5|TRBD1|TRBV27
CASSFLGQGLHQPQHF
TGTGCCAGCAGTTTCCTTGGACAGGGACTTCATCAGCCCCAGCATTTT
>NA|TRBJ1-6|NA|TRBV30
CAWTATIGDNSPLHF
TGTGCCTGGACTGCCACCATTGGAGATAATTCACCCCTCCACTTT
>NA|TRBJ2-3|TRBD1|TRBV9
CASSVTGDADTQYF
TGTGCCAGCAGCGTAACAGGGGATGCAGATACGCAGTATTTT
>NA|TRBJ1-1|NA|TRBV7-2
CASRPQTGNLGFAEAFF
TGTGCCAGCAGACCCCAGACAGGCAACTTGGGGTTCGCTGAAGCTTTCTTT
>once|TRBJ2-7|TRBD1|TRBV29-1
CSVEDKAAGGYEQYF
TGCAGCGTTGAAGATAAGGCGGCAGGGGGCTACGAGCAGTACTTC
>NA|TRBJ2-2|NA|TRBV9
CASSAQGRHPNTGELFF
TGTGCCAGCAGCGCCCAGGGAAGACACCCTAACACCGGGGAGCTGTTTTTT
>NA|TRBJ1-2|NA|TRBV7-9
CASSLVGGGYGYTF
TGTGCCAGCAGCTTAGTAGGAGGGGGCTATGGCTACACCTTC
>NA|TRBJ2-2|NA|TRBV13
CASSPEEPGAGELFF
TGTGCCAGCAGCCCAGAAGAACCTGGAGCCGGGGAGCTGTTTTTT
>NA|TRBJ1-6|NA|TRBV30
CAWSGGGNSPLHF
TGTGCCTGGAGTGGCGGGGGAAATTCACCCCTCCACTTT
>NA|TRBJ2-7|TRBD2|TRBV30
CAWSVGTSPYEQYF
TGTGCCTGGAGTGTAGGGACTAGCCCCTACGAGCAGTACTTC
>NA|TRBJ1-1|NA|TRBV13
CASSLGGGTEAFF
TGTGCCAGCAGCTTAGGAGGGGGTACTGAAGCTTTCTTT
>NA|TRBJ2-7|NA|TRBV13
CASSLDGGATYEQYF
TGTGCCAGCAGCTTAGACGGGGGCGCTACCTACGAGCAGTACTTC
>few|TRBJ2-5|NA|TRBV7-9
CASSGQQETQYF
TGTGCCAGCAGTGGACAACAAGAGACCCAGTACTTC
>once|TRBJ1-6|NA|TRBV13
CASSPVGGSPLHF
TGTGCCAGCAGCCCAGTGGGAGGGTCACCCCTCCACTTT
>NA|TRBJ2-5|TRBD2|TRBV9
CASSAPGGRETQYF
TGTGCCAGCAGCGCCCCGGGGGGGCGAGAGACCCAGTACTTC
>once|TRBJ2-7|NA|TRBV5-4
CASSLTGTFHEQYF
TGTGCCAGCAGCTTAACCGGGACATTCCACGAGCAGTACTTC
>few|TRBJ1-5|NA|TRBV5-1
CASSLSGYQPQHF
TGCGCCAGCAGCTTGAGCGGGTATCAGCCCCAGCATTTT
>NA|TRBJ1-6|TRBD1|TRBV9
CASRSGTGESLHF
TGTGCCAGCCGGTCAGGGACAGGGGAATCCCTCCACTTT
>many|TRBJ1-2|NA|TRBV13
CASSSGQLYGYTF
TGTGCCAGCAGCTCCGGACAGCTCTATGGCTACACCTTC
>medium-sized|TRBJ2-2|NA|TRBV4-2
CASSQELANSGELFF
TGTGCCAGCAGCCAAGAGTTAGCGAATAGCGGGGAGCTGTTTTTT
>few|TRBJ1-5|NA|TRBV2
CASSDSGGASQPQHF
TGTGCCAGCAGTGATTCCGGGGGCGCGTCTCAGCCCCAGCATTTT